This T cell receptor (beta chain) was observed in a study of blood T cell repertoires in COVID-19. Here immunoSEQ multiplex PCR was the method, and the copy in TCRdb shows in-frame clones only, minus some. The data contain approximately 270,000 clones, roughly four fifths of them singletons. In germline, CDR1 is SGHAT, CDR2 FQDESV (reference sequence). Trimming cost V 5 bases and J 1 base, with 11 bases left between them. The CDR3 totals 15 residues. What was sequenced was peripheral blood. The clonotype comes from a man older than 75 with acute or convalescent COVID-19. The rearrangement uses TRBV11-1 and TRBJ1-4, with D possibly TRBD1 on 6 matching bases. CDR3 sequence (DNA): TGTGCCAGCAGCCCATCACAGGGAACTAATGAAAAACTGTTTTTT. Amino acids: CASSPSQGTNEKLFF. Supplemented by reference TRBV11-1 and TRBJ1-4, the full variable domain reads EAEVAQSPRYKITEKSQAVAFWCDPISGHATLYWYRQILGQGPELLVQFQDESVVDDSQLPKDRFSAERLKGVDSTLKIQPAELGDSAMYLCASSPSQGTNEKLFFGSGTQLSVL.